Below, 25 T cell receptor beta chains from the same sample are listed, as sequenced in a study of T cells after yellow fever vaccination. Via MiXCR, TCRdb re-called the 5' RACE reads, giving one row per CDR3 protein. Of under 600,000 distinct CDR3 sequences detected, approximately 12% appear once; the ten largest clones hold 11% to 15%. Sample: PBMCs, taken on the day of the yellow fever booster vaccination. These receptor sequences come from a young man who received the YFV17D yellow fever vaccine.

The gene calls are TRBV20-1 and TRBJ2-1; D is perhaps TRBD2 (5 bases). Germline CDR1 DFQATT, CDR2 SNEGSKA (reference sequence). The CDR3 totals 15 residues. The V and J ends lost 5 bases and 0 bases respectively, with 14 bases between them. CDR3 bases: TGCAGTGCTGCCGCGGGCGGAAGCTCCTACAATGAGCAGTTCTTC. This sequence encodes CSAAAGGSSYNEQFF.

Ten or more counts support this clonotype. V and J are TRBV12-3 or TRBV12-4 and TRBJ2-7; D gene unclear. Trimming took 1 base from V and 1 from J, leaving 11 bases between them. The CDR3 runs 15 residues. CDR3 coding DNA: TGTGCCAGCAGTTTAGGCGCTGGCTCTTCCTACGAGCAGTACTTC. It translates to CASSLGAGSSYEQYF.

This clonotype was counted ten times or more. This chain connects TRBV7-2 to TRBJ2-5; D unclear. The CDR3 is 14 residues long. Germline lookup yields CDR1 SGHTA and CDR2 FQGNSA. The V end was cut by 1 base, the J end by 5 bases, with 11 bases between. CDR3 sequence reads: CASSLGPFGETQYF. The DNA of the CDR3 is TGTGCCAGCAGCTTAGGACCCTTTGGGGAGACCCAGTACTTC.

The rearrangement links TRBV29-1 to TRBJ2-3; TRBD2 aligns across 12 bases. This CDR3 comprises 19 residues. With 3 bases clipped from V and 0 bases from J, the junction kept 13 bases outside the gene matches. CDR1 and CDR2 from the germline V gene are SQVTM and ANQGSEA. CDR3 nucleotide sequence: TGCAGCGTTGAGGGATCTAGCGGGAGGGATCTTACTAGCACAGATACGCAGTATTTT. Its protein product is CSVEGSSGRDLTSTDTQYF.

This clonotype came up a few times. This chain joins TRBV24-1 and TRBJ2-2; D is uncertain. CDR3 length equals 13 residues. Germline lookup yields CDR1 KGHDR and CDR2 SFDVKD. With 5 bases removed from V and 7 bases from J, the gap between germline ends came to 10 bases. Written as DNA, the CDR3 is TGTGCCACCAGTGGTCTTTATGGCGGGGAGCTGTTTTTT. This codes for CATSGLYGGELFF.

This clonotype occurred a few times. V usage is TRBV7-9 and J usage is TRBJ1-2, with D possibly matching TRBD1 (6 bases). V lost 8 bases, J lost 6 bases, and 16 bases lay in between. From germline, CDR1 is SEHNR and CDR2 FQNEAQ (reference sequence). The CDR3 contains 13 residues. The CDR3 nucleotides read TGTGCCAGCGGAACAGGGAACCCGGATGGCTACACCTTC. Translating it yields CASGTGNPDGYTF. The whole variable domain, filled in from reference TRBV7-9 and TRBJ1-2, reads DTGVSQNPRHKITKRGQNVTFRCDPISEHNRLYWYRQTLGQGPEFLTYFQNEAQLEKSRLLSDRFSAERPKGSFSTLEIQRTEQGDSAMYLCASGTGNPDGYTFGSGTRLTVV.

Turning to this clonotype: The DNA is left out, because the CDR3 cannot be placed on it with certainty; the CDR3 is given as TCRdb lists it. The rearrangement joins TRBV28 to TRBJ2-7; TRBD1 reflects the table's D call only, with no check against the DNA. Ends included, the CDR3 has 15 residues. Germline V gene sequence: CDR1 MDHEN, CDR2 SYDVKM. The CDR3: CASSSSGQVSYEQYF.

V and J are TRBV12-3 or TRBV12-4 and TRBJ2-5; possibly TRBD1 or TRBD2 for D (5 bases each). V lost 1 base and J 7 bases, leaving 13 bases between the germline ends. This CDR3 spans 14 amino acids. The CDR3 region is CASSLEGRGGTQYF. The CDR3 DNA follows: TGTGCCAGCAGTTTAGAGGGACGAGGTGGGACCCAGTACTTC.

This chain uses TRBV30 with TRBJ2-1; 7 bases fit TRBD2. Germline lookup yields CDR1 GTSNPN and CDR2 SVGIG (reference sequence). The V segment lost 5 bases and the J segment 2 bases; nucleotides outside the gene matches: 9. The CDR3 is 15 residues long. This CDR3 reads CAWGGAGATYNEQFF. The CDR3 nucleotides are TGTGCCTGGGGAGGTGCGGGAGCTACCTACAATGAGCAGTTCTTC. Together with reference TRBV30 and TRBJ2-1, the CDR3 gives the full variable domain: SQTIHQWPATLVQPVGSPLSLECTVEGTSNPNLYWYRQAAGRGLQLLFYSVGIGQISSEVPQNLSASRPQDRQFILSSKKLLLSDSGFYLCAWGGAGATYNEQFFGPGTRLTVL.

V usage is TRBV3-1 and J usage is TRBJ2-7, with TRBD2 as a possible D gene (6 bases). The V end lost 1 base, the J end lost 0 bases, and 10 bases lay between the germline ends. CDR3 length: 15 amino acids. Germline-derived CDR1 and CDR2 are LGHDT and YNNKEL (reference sequence). The CDR3: CASSQGSSGSYEQYF. The CDR3 DNA is TGTGCCAGCAGCCAAGGGAGTAGCGGCTCCTACGAGCAGTACTTC.

CDR3 bases: TGTGCCAGCAGTTTAACCCCCGGCCAAGAGACCCAGTACTTC. Translating it yields CASSLTPGQETQYF. The chain has TRBV12-3 or TRBV12-4 and TRBJ2-5; D uncertain. This CDR3 has 14 amino acids. V was shortened by 2 bases and J by 1 base, with 8 bases between the two germline ends.

The V gene is TRBV20-1, the J gene TRBJ2-7; tentative D call: TRBD2 (7 bases). Trimming shortened V by 5 bases and J by 1 base, and 18 bases separated the two germline ends. The CDR3 runs to 15 residues. Germline CDR1 and CDR2: DFQATT and SNEGSKA (reference sequence). This CDR3 is CSASPGGGRSYEQYF. DNA for the CDR3: TGCAGTGCTTCCCCCGGGGGCGGGAGATCCTACGAGCAGTACTTC.

The J gene is TRBJ2-3, the V gene TRBV5-1, with D perhaps TRBD2 (6 bases). There are 14 residues in the CDR3. The V gene's germline CDR1 is SGHRS and CDR2 YFSETQ. Deletions cut 0 bases from V and 2 bases from J, with 7 bases between. DNA for the CDR3: TGCGCCAGCAGCTTGGGGACTAACACAGATACGCAGTATTTT. It translates to CASSLGTNTDTQYF. The full variable domain, in which reference TRBV5-1 and TRBJ2-3 provide the parts outside the CDR3, is KAGVTQTPRYLIKTRGQQVTLSCSPISGHRSVSWYQQTPGQGLQFLFEYFSETQRNKGNFPGRFSGRQFSNSRSEMNVSTLELGDSALYLCASSLGTNTDTQYFGPGTRLTVL.

This clonotype was observed a handful of times. This sequence joins TRBV11-2 and TRBJ2-1; 12 bases align to TRBD2. CDR1 is SGHAT and CDR2 is FQNNGV in the germline V gene. This CDR3 spans 19 amino acids. V trimming: 3 bases; J trimming: 0 bases; junction bases outside the gene matches: 9. In DNA form, the CDR3 reads TGTGCCAGCAGCTTCGTTGGGACTAGCGGGTTCAGCTCCTACAATGAGCAGTTCTTC. Translation gives CASSFVGTSGFSSYNEQFF. The full variable domain, completed using reference TRBV11-2 and TRBJ2-1, is EAGVAQSPRYKIIEKRQSVAFWCNPISGHATLYWYQQILGQGPKLLIQFQNNGVVDDSQLPKDRFSAERLKGVDSTLKIQPAKLEDSAVYLCASSFVGTSGFSSYNEQFFGPGTRLTVL.

Only a few counts were recorded for this clonotype. The chain joins TRBV7-2 to TRBJ1-5; D remains unclear. The germline gives CDR1 SGHTA, CDR2 FQGNSA. V was pared by 1 base and J by 5 bases, with 6 bases between. The CDR3 loop spans 13 amino acids. The CDR3 region is CASSLVTYQPQHF. The DNA for the CDR3 is TGTGCCAGCAGCTTAGTGACCTATCAGCCCCAGCATTTT.

This clonotype was counted a few times. J is TRBJ1-5 and V is TRBV6-2 or TRBV6-3, with 12 bases identical to TRBD1. The length of the CDR3 is 17 residues. V shed 5 bases and J 7 bases; nucleotides not matched to a gene: 12. From germline, CDR1 is MNHEY and CDR2 SVGEGT. The CDR3 protein is CASSPLWGTGGDQPQHF. CDR3 nucleotides: TGTGCCAGCAGTCCGCTGTGGGGGACAGGGGGCGACCAGCCCCAGCATTTT.

This clonotype was counted only a few times. The V call is TRBV7-2, the J call TRBJ2-3, with a weak D call TRBD2 (6 bases). Germline CDR1 SGHTA, CDR2 FQGNSA. V gave up 4 bases and J gave up 5 bases, with 13 bases separating them. The length of the CDR3 is 14 residues. As DNA, the CDR3 is TGTGCCAGCAGCTGGGGCGGGGCGCAAGATACGCAGTATTTT. This sequence encodes CASSWGGAQDTQYF.

CDR3 DNA: TGTGCCAGCAGTTTCCGGGTCGGCACCGGGGAGCTGTTTTTT. Its translation: CASSFRVGTGELFF. V gene TRBV12-3 or TRBV12-4 combines with J gene TRBJ2-2; D remains ambiguous. This CDR3 is built from 14 residues. Trimming took 3 bases from V and 4 from J, leaving 9 bases between them.

This clonotype was counted between two and nine times. This chain uses TRBV5-1 with TRBJ2-7; 9 bases align to TRBD1. The germline V gene encodes CDR1 SGHRS and CDR2 YFSETQ. After removal of 4 bases from V and 5 bases from J, the junction contained 10 bases not matched to a gene. The CDR3 is made up of 15 amino acids. The CDR3 is CASSAPGTGFHEQYF. The CDR3, as DNA: TGCGCCAGCAGCGCACCCGGGACAGGGTTTCACGAGCAGTACTTC.

The V and J genes are TRBV29-1 and TRBJ1-1; possible D gene TRBD1, 5 bases. V was clipped by 7 bases and J by 10 bases, with 16 bases between them. Germline-derived CDR1 and CDR2 are SQVTM and ANQGSEA. This CDR3 is 11 amino acids long. As DNA, the CDR3 is TGCAGCGGGGGAGGGGATATCGGAGCTTTCTTT. Residues: CSGGGDIGAFF.

This clonotype has at least ten counts. The V gene is TRBV7-6, the J gene TRBJ2-7; 7 bases are shared with TRBD1. CDR3 length: 14 residues. Per the germline V gene, CDR1 is SGHVS and CDR2 is FNYEAQ. Trimming took 5 bases from V and 2 from J; bases not matched to a gene: 6. CDR3 coding DNA: TGTGCCAGCAGCCTGGGGGACAGTGCCTACGAGCAGTACTTC. It specifies CASSLGDSAYEQYF.

This clonotype was detected a few times. The chain links TRBV14 to TRBJ2-7; tentative D call: TRBD2 (5 bases). V was pared by 4 bases and J by 2 bases, with 15 bases between. CDR3 length: 15 amino acids. Per the germline V gene, CDR1 is SGHDN and CDR2 is FVKESK. The CDR3 coding sequence is TGTGCCAGCAGCCCAGAACTAGTACCGACCTACGAGCAGTACTTC. Encoded protein: CASSPELVPTYEQYF. The whole variable domain, remainder taken from reference TRBV14 and TRBJ2-7, is EAGVTQFPSHSVIEKGQTVTLRCDPISGHDNLYWYRRVMGKEIKFLLHFVKESKQDESGMPNNRFLAERTGGTYSTLKVQPAELEDSGVYFCASSPELVPTYEQYFGPGTRLTVT.

The V gene is TRBV9, the J gene TRBJ1-1, with a tentative D call TRBD1 (5 bases). The ends were cut back, 4 bases at V and 2 bases at J, with 12 bases in the middle. CDR1 and CDR2 from the germline V gene are SGDLS and YYNGEE. There are 14 residues in the CDR3. The CDR3 coding sequence is TGTGCCAGCAGCCCAGGACAATTCAACACTGAAGCTTTCTTT. Amino acid sequence: CASSPGQFNTEAFF.

DNA of the CDR3: TGTGCCAGCACCGACGACAGGAATGAGCAGTTCTTC. Protein product: CASTDDRNEQFF. This chain uses TRBV27 with TRBJ2-1; a weak D match, TRBD1 (6 bases). Trimming removed 7 bases at V and 7 bases at J, with 11 bases between. The CDR3 consists of 12 residues. Germline V lookup: CDR1 MNHEY, CDR2 SMNVEV (reference sequence).

Only a few counts were recorded for this clonotype. This sequence joins TRBV19 and TRBJ1-4; D gene uncertain. Per germline, CDR1 LNHDA and CDR2 SQIVND (reference sequence). The CDR3 has 12 residues. V lost 6 bases and J 4 bases, leaving 6 bases between the germline ends. Written as DNA, the CDR3 is TGTGCCAGTAGGGACCTTAATGAAAAACTGTTTTTT. Protein: CASRDLNEKLFF.